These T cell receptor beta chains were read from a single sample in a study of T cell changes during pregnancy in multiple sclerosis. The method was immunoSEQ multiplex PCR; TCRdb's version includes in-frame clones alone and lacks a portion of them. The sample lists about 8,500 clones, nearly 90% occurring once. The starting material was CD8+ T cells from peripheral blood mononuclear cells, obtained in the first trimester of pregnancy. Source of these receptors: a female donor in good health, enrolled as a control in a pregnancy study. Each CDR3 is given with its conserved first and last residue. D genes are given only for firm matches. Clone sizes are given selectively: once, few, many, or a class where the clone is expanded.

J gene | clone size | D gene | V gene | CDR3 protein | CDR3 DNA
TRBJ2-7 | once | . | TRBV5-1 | CASSLGAYSYEQYF | TGCGCCAGCAGCTTGGGAGCATATTCCTACGAGCAGTACTTC
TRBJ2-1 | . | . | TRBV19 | CASSIDSGPYNEQFF | TGTGCCAGTAGTATAGATAGCGGCCCCTACAATGAGCAGTTCTTC
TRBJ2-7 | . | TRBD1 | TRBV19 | CASSPSRQGYEQYF | TGTGCCAGTAGTCCCAGTCGACAGGGCTACGAGCAGTACTTC
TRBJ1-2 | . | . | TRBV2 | CASSPFEGSGGYTF | TGTGCCAGCTCCCCCTTTGAGGGATCTGGCGGCTACACCTTC
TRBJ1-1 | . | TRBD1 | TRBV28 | CASGGTGNTEAFF | TGTGCCAGCGGGGGGACAGGGAATACTGAAGCTTTCTTT
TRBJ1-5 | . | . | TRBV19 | CASSIGLGVDQPQHF | TGTGCCAGTAGTATAGGTTTAGGGGTTGATCAGCCCCAGCATTTT
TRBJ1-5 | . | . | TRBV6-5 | CLRGARGNQPQHF | TGCCTGCGGGGGGCGCGTGGCAATCAGCCCCAGCATTTT
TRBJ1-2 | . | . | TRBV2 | CASSESADWNYGYTF | TGTGCCAGCAGTGAATCGGCCGACTGGAACTATGGCTACACCTTC
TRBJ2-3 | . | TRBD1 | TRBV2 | CASRQGLDTQYF | TGTGCCAGCAGACAGGGGTTGGATACGCAGTATTTT
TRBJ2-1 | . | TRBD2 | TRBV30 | CAWSEKRGGDEQFF | TGTGCCTGGAGTGAGAAGCGGGGAGGCGATGAGCAGTTCTTC
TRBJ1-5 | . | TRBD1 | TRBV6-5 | CASSSGTGGIQPQHF | TGTGCCAGCAGTTCCGGGACAGGGGGAATTCAGCCCCAGCATTTT
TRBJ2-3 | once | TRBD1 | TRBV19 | CASSTHRQGQGGAGGTDTQYF | TGTGCCAGTAGTACCCATCGGCAGGGACAGGGGGGAGCGGGAGGCACAGATACGCAGTATTTT
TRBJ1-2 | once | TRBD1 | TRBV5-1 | CASRFYPGQGTYGYTF | TGCGCCAGCAGATTTTATCCGGGACAGGGGACCTATGGCTACACCTTC
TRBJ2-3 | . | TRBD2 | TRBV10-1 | CASSDSAGGQFDTDTQYF | TGCGCCAGCAGTGATTCGGCGGGGGGGCAATTTGACACAGATACGCAGTATTTT
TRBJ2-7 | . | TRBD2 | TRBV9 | CASSSYPGLAGEGTYEQYF | TGTGCCAGCAGCTCTTACCCAGGACTAGCTGGAGAAGGAACCTACGAGCAGTACTTC
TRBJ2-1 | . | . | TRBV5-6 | CASSSSGWNEQFF | TGTGCCAGCAGCTCAAGCGGGTGGAATGAGCAGTTCTTC
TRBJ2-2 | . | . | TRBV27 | CASKLTDTTGELFF | TGTGCCAGCAAGTTGACGGACACCACCGGGGAGCTGTTTTTT
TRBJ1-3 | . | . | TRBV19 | CASSIYPGNTIYF | TGTGCCAGTAGTATTTATCCTGGAAACACCATATATTTT
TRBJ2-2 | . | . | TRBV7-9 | CASSTDPGTGELFF | TGTGCCAGCAGCACAGACCCGGGGACCGGGGAGCTGTTTTTT
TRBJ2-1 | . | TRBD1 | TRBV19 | CASSQDRDSTYNEQFF | TGTGCCAGTAGCCAAGACAGGGATTCTACCTACAATGAGCAGTTCTTC
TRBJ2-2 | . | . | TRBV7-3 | CASSPKGRGAGELFF | TGTGCCAGCAGCCCAAAAGGGCGGGGTGCCGGGGAGCTGTTTTTT
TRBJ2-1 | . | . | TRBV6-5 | CASSYPVEEQFF | TGTGCCAGCAGTTACCCCGTGGAGGAGCAGTTCTTC